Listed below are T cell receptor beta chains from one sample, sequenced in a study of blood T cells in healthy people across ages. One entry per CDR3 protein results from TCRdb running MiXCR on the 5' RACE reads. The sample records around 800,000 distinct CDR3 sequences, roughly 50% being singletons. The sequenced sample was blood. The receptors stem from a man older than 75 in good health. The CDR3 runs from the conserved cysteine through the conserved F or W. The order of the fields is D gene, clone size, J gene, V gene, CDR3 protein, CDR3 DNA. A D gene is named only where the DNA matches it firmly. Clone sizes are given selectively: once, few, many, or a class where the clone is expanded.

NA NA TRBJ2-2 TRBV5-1 CASSLAVDGGELFF TGCGCCAGCAGCTTGGCCGTGGATGGCGGGGAGCTGTTTTTT
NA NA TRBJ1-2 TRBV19 CATTQGLGGYTF TGTGCCACAACACAGGGCCTTGGTGGCTACACCTTC
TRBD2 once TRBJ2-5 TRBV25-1 CASSRGELAGQETQYF TGTGCCAGCAGCCGAGGGGAACTAGCGGGGCAAGAGACCCAGTACTTC
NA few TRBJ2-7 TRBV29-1 CSVAQGQNEQYF TGCAGCGTGGCCCAGGGCCAGAACGAGCAGTACTTC
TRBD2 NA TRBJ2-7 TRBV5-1 CASRLTSGSWEQYF TGCGCCAGCCGACTGACTAGCGGGAGTTGGGAGCAGTACTTC
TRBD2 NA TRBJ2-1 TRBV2 CASMLAGGAYNEQFF TGTGCCAGCATGCTAGCGGGAGGGGCCTACAATGAGCAGTTCTTC
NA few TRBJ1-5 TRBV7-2 CASSEGGPLQPQHF TGTGCCAGCAGCGAAGGGGGGCCCCTCCAGCCCCAGCATTTT
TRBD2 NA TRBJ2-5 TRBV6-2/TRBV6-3 CASSHTGPSGSREQYF TGTGCCAGCAGCCACACAGGTCCGAGCGGGAGTAGAGAGCAGTACTTC
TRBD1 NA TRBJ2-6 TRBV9 CASSSDRGDSGANVLTF TGTGCCAGCAGCTCGGACAGGGGGGACTCTGGGGCCAACGTCCTGACTTTC
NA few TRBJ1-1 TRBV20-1 CSARDGEGRAREGAFF TGCAGTGCTAGAGATGGGGAAGGCCGCGCGCGTGAAGGGGCTTTCTTT
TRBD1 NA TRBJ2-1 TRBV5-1 CASSRQGEVPNEQFF TGCGCCAGCAGCAGACAGGGGGAGGTACCCAATGAGCAGTTCTTC
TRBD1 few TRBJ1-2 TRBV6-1 CASKDRASPNYGYTF TGTGCCAGCAAGGACAGGGCCTCGCCTAACTATGGCTACACCTTC
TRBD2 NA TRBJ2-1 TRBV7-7 CASSLDASGINEQFF TGTGCCAGCAGCTTAGACGCTAGCGGGATCAATGAGCAGTTCTTC
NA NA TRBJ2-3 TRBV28 CASSRTRGRYTQYF TGTGCCAGCAGTCGGACTAGGGGGAGGTATACGCAGTATTTT
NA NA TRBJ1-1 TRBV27 CASSLRSGANTEAFF TGTGCCAGCAGTTTGAGGTCGGGGGCAAACACTGAAGCTTTCTTT
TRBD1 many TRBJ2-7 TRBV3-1 CASSAPPGTVGLEQYF TGTGCCAGCAGCGCTCCTCCGGGGACAGTGGGGCTCGAGCAGTACTTC
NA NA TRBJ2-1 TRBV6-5 CASSSPTGSYNEQFF TGTGCCAGCAGTTCCCCCACGGGGAGCTACAATGAGCAGTTCTTC
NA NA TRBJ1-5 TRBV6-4 CASSGRGGVRQPQHF TGTGCCAGCAGTGGGCGCGGGGGGGTTCGTCAGCCCCAGCATTTT
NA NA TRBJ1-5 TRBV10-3 CAISGRGSNQPQHF TGTGCCATCAGCGGCAGGGGCAGCAATCAGCCCCAGCATTTT
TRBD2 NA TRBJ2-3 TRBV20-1 CSARSLLAGKDTQYF TGCAGTGCTAGAAGCTTACTAGCGGGTAAAGATACGCAGTATTTT
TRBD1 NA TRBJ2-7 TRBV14 CASSDGTGNFYEQYF TGTGCCAGCAGCGACGGGACAGGGAACTTTTACGAGCAGTACTTC
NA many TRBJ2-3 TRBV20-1 CSAYSPDTQYF TGCAGTGCGTACTCCCCAGATACGCAGTATTTT
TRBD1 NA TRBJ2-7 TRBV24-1 CATAPSGQGAGYEQYF TGTGCCACCGCTCCCTCGGGACAGGGGGCCGGCTACGAGCAGTACTTC
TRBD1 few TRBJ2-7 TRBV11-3 CASSLGGTGDNEQYF TGTGCCAGCAGCTTAGGCGGGACAGGGGACAACGAGCAGTACTTC
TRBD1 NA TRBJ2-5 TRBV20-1 CSARDSDRGWVETQYF TGCAGTGCTAGAGACTCGGACAGGGGCTGGGTGGAGACCCAGTACTTC
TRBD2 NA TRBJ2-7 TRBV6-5 CACSTGTSGTYEQYF TGTGCCTGCAGCACCGGGACTAGCGGAACCTACGAGCAGTACTTC
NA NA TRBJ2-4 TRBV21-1 CASSKAVTQGEQYF TGTGCCAGCAGCAAAGCGGTGACTCAAGGGGAGCAGTACTTC
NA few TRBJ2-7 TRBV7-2 CASSLRTKGEQYF TGTGCCAGCAGCCTCCGGACTAAGGGCGAGCAGTACTTC
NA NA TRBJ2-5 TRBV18 CASSPIKGVQETQYF TGTGCCAGCTCCCCAATAAAAGGGGTCCAAGAGACCCAGTACTTC
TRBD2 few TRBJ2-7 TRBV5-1 CASSLLAAGDEQYF TGCGCCAGCAGCCTACTGGCAGCGGGAGACGAGCAGTACTTC
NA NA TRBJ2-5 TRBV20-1 CSARDARPAKETQYF TGCAGTGCTAGAGATGCCAGGCCAGCAAAAGAGACCCAGTACTTC
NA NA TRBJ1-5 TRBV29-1 CSVKRAGQPQHF TGCAGCGTTAAAAGGGCAGGGCAGCCCCAGCATTTT